This passage covers 3 T cell receptor beta chains from one sample sequenced in a study of Tregs in tolerant kidney transplant recipients. Recipients received nonmyeloablative bone marrow transplants from related graft donors, with transient mixed chimerism. Produced via immunoSEQ multiplex PCR; TCRdb's table is partial and in-frame only. Its clone listing holds several thousand clones. The source material was CD8+ T cells from blood (PBMCs), sampled 12 months after the transplant. These receptors all stem from a human patient who received a combined kidney and bone marrow transplant. Part of the T cell pool may stem from the graft donor.

With regard to this clone: The CDR3 goes on 3 residues after the read ends, and that part is filled in from the germline J gene. The chain joins TRBV5-1 to TRBJ2-1; the D gene is possibly TRBD1 (5 bases). Per germline, CDR1 SGHRS and CDR2 YFSETQ. V lost 9 bases and J 6 bases, leaving 22 bases between the germline ends. CDR3 length: 15 amino acids. CDR3 DNA (partial): TGCGCCACCAAAACCGACAGCCTGTTCCCCAATGAG. The encoded protein is CATKTDSLFPNE. The entire CDR3 sequence reads CATKTDSLFPNEQFF.

This clone is labeled medium-sized (0.01 to 0.1%) based on frequency. The read comes to an end 3 residues before the CDR3 does, leaving the germline J gene to fill in the end. The chain combines TRBV27 with TRBJ2-1, with a weak D call TRBD2 (6 bases). The CDR3 length is 12 residues. Germline V gene lookup returns CDR1 MNHEY and CDR2 SMNVEV (reference sequence). Trimming cost V 2 bases and J 7 bases, with 6 bases left between them. The CDR3 bases that were read are TGTGCCAGCAGTTTAGGAGGGAATGAG. Protein: CASSLGGNE. The entire CDR3 reads CASSLGGNEQFF.

About this clone itself: The read terminates 3 residues before the CDR3 end, so the remaining end is supplied by the germline J gene. The chain has TRBV7-3 and TRBJ2-1, with TRBD2 matching over 8 bases. Trimming cost V 1 base and J 4 bases; bases outside gene matches: 9. The CDR3 is 17 amino acids. CDR1 and CDR2 (germline): SGHTA, FQGTGA. The CDR3 protein is CASSLNPGLEGYNEQFF. CDR3 bases read: TGTGCCAGCAGCTTAAACCCGGGACTAGAAGGATACAATGAG.